This T cell receptor beta chain was sequenced during a study of blood T cell repertoires in COVID-19. Study at large: The United States, Italy and Spain were the sources of the acute and convalescent COVID-19 samples.

The germline V gene encodes CDR1 SGHDT and CDR2 YYEEEE. V lost 3 bases, J lost 9 bases, and 8 bases stayed unmatched. The CDR3 loop spans 13 amino acids. Symptom resolution, clearance, or two negative PCRs marked donors in Cohort 3 as recovered. Under the authors' procedure: Scientists estimated how many nucleated cells there were by amplifying reference gene primers. Clones were sequenced by immunoSEQ multiplex PCR, and TCRdb holds only the in-frame ones, with some missing. That table furnishes V, J and clone size, whereas the DNA furnished D and trimming. The sample contains about 330,000 clones, about 90% of which appear only once.

The sequence was collected from a woman between 25 and 40 years old who had recovered from COVID-19. Sequencing used PBMCs or T cells enriched from blood (not recorded which). This sequence joins TRBV5-6 and TRBJ1-1, with 7 bases that match TRBD1. The CDR3 is CASSSQTDRQAFF. CDR3 bases: TGTGCCAGCAGCTCGCAAACGGACAGGCAAGCTTTCTTT.